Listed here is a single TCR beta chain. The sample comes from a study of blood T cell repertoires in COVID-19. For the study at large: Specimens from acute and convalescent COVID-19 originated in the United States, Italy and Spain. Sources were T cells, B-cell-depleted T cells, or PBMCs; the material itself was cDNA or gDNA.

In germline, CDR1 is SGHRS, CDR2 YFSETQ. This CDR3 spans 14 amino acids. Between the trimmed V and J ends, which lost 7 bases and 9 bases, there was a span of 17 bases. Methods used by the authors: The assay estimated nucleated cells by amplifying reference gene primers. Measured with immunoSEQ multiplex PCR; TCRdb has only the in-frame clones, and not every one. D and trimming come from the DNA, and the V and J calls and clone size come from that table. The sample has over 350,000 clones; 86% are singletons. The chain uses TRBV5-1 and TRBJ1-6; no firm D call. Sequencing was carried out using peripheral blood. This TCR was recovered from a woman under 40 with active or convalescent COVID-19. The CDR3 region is CASCEGWEGSPLHF. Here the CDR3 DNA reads TGCGCCAGCTGTGAGGGATGGGAGGGTTCACCCCTCCACTTT.